This T cell receptor beta chain was sequenced during a study of CD8+ T cells in alopecia areata. Whole-study context: Affected scalp percentage set treated patients' severity scores. Study conclusions and caveats: Treatment with tofacitinib significantly lowered scalp clonality and reduced expanded CD8+ clones among the top 100. With just one nonresponder, it is still uncertain whether baseline CD8+ expansion relates to response. Scalp sequencing captures resident alphabeta T cells of normal skin too.

This clone appeared a few times. What it binds is unknown. The CDR3 has 15 residues. Germline V gene lookup returns CDR1 SGHTA and CDR2 FQGNSA. V was shortened by 3 bases and J by 2 bases, with 11 bases between the two germline ends. The treatment was: oral pan-JAK inhibitor, 5-10 mg twice daily. Punch biopsies of lesional scalp, plus peripheral blood, were taken from alopecia areata patients. Investigators isolated RNA and reverse transcribed it into cDNA to act as the sequencing template. Sequenced by immunoSEQ multiplex PCR; TCRdb stores in-frame clones only, minus some. The sample records fewer than 5,500 clones, about three fifths being singletons.

The genes are TRBV7-2 and TRBJ2-1; D remains ambiguous. The sequences come from skin, collected at week 4, from a patient treated with tofacitinib. The source is a human donor with alopecia areata. CDR3 bases: TGTGCCAGCAGCTTCGAGACGCCGACCTACAATGAGCAGTTCTTC. Encoded protein: CASSFETPTYNEQFF. Based on the CDR3 plus reference TRBV7-2 and TRBJ2-1, the full variable domain is GAGVSQSPSNKVTEKGKDVELRCDPISGHTALYWYRQSLGQGLEFLIYFQGNSAPDKSGLPSDRFSAERTGGSVSTLTIQRTQQEDSAVYLCASSFETPTYNEQFFGPGTRLTVL.